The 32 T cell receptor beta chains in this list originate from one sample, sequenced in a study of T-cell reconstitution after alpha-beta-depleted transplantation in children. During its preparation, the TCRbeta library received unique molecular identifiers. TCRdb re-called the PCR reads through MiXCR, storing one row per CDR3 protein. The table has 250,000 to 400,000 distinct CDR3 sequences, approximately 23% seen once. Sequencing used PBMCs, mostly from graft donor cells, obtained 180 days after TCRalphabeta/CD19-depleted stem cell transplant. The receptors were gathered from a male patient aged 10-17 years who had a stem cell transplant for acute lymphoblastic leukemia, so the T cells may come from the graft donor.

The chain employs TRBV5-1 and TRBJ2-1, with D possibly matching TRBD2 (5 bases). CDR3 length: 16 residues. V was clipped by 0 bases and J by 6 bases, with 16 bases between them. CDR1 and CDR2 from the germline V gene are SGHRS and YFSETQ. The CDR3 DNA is TGCGCCAGCAGCTTGGGAGCGGTTGTTGGTCGCAATGAGCAGTTCTTC. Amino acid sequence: CASSLGAVVGRNEQFF.

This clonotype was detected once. The CDR3 loop reads CATSTKRLLAKNIQYF. In nucleotides, the CDR3 is TGTGCCACCAGCACGAAGAGACTCCTAGCCAAAAACATTCAGTACTTC. The V gene is TRBV15, the J gene TRBJ2-4; D not certain. Trimming pared 4 bases from V and 0 bases from J, leaving 13 bases between. Germline CDR1 and CDR2: LNHNV and YYDKDF (reference sequence). This CDR3 region has 16 residues.

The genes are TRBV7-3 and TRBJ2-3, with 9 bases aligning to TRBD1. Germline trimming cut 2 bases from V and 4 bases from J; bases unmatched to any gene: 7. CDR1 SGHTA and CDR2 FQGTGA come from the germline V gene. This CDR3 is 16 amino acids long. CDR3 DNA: TGTGCCAGCAGCTTAGGGACAGGGCTTTCCGCAGATACGCAGTATTTT. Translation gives CASSLGTGLSADTQYF.

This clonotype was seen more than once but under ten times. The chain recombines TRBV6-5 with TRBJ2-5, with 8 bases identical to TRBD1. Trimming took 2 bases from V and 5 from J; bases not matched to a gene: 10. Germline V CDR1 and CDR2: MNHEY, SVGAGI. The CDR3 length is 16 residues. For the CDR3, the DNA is TGTGCCAGCAGTTACGGGAACAGGGGGTTTCGGGAGACCCAGTACTTC. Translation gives CASSYGNRGFRETQYF.

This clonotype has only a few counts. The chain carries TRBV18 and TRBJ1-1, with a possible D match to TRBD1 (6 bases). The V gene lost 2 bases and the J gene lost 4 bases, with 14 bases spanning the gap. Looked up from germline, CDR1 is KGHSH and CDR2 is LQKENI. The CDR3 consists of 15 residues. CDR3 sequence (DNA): TGTGCCAGCTCACCAGACTCACAGGGAGGCACTGAAGCTTTCTTT. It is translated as CASSPDSQGGTEAFF.

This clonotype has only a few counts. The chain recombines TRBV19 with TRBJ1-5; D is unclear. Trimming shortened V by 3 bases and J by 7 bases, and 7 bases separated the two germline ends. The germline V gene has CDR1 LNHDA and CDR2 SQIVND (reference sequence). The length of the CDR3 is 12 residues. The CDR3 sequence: CASSIAGQPQHF. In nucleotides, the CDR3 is TGTGCCAGTAGTATCGCTGGACAGCCCCAGCATTTT.

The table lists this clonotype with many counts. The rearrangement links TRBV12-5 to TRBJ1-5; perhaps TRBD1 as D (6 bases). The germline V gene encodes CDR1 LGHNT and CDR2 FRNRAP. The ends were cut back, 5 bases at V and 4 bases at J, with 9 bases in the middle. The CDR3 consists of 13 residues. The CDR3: CASGTGFNQPQHF. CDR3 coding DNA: TGTGCTAGTGGTACAGGGTTTAATCAGCCCCAGCATTTT.

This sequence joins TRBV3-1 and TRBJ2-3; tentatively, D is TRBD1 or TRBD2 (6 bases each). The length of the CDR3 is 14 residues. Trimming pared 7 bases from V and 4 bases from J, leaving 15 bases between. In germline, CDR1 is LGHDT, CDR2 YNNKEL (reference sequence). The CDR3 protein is CASKQGLSPDTQYF. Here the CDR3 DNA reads TGTGCCAGCAAACAGGGACTTTCCCCAGATACGCAGTATTTT.

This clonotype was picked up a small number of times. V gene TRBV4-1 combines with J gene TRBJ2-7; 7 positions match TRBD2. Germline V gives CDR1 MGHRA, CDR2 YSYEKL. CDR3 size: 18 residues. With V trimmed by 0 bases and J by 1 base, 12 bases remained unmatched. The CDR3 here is CASSQDPGSSGISYEQYF. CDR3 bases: TGCGCCAGCAGCCAAGACCCCGGGTCTAGCGGAATTTCCTACGAGCAGTACTTC.

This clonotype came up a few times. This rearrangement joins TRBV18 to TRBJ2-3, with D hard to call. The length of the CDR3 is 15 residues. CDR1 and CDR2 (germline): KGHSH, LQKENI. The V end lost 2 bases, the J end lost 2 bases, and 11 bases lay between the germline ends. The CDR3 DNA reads TGTGCCAGCTCACCATTGGGCGTCATCACAGATACGCAGTATTTT. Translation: CASSPLGVITDTQYF.

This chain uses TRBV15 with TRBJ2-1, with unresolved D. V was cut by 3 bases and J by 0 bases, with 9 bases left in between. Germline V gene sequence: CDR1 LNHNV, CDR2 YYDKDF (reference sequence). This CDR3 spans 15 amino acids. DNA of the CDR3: TGTGCCACCAGCAGCCCCGGGTTCTCCTACAATGAGCAGTTCTTC. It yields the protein CATSSPGFSYNEQFF.

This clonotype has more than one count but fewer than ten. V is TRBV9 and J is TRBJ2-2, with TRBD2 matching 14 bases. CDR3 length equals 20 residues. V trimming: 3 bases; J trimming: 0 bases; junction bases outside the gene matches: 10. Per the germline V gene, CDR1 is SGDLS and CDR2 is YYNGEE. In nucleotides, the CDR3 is TGTGCCAGCAGCGAAGGGACTAGCGGGAGCCCTACTTCGAACACCGGGGAGCTGTTTTTT. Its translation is CASSEGTSGSPTSNTGELFF.

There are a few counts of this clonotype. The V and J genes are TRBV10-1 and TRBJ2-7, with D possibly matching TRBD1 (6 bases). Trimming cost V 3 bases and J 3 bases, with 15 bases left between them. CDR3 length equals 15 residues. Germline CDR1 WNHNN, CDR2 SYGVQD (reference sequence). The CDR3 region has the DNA TGCGCCAGCAGTGAACCCGGACAGAACCTCTACGAGCAGTACTTC. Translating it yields CASSEPGQNLYEQYF.

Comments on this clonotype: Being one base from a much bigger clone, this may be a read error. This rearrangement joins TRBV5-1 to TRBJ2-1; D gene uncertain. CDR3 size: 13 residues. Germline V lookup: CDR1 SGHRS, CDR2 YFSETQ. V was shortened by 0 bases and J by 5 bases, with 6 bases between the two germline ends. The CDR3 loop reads CASSLVGNNEQFF. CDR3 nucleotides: TGCGCCAGCAGCTTGGTGGGAAACAATGAGCAGTTCTTC.

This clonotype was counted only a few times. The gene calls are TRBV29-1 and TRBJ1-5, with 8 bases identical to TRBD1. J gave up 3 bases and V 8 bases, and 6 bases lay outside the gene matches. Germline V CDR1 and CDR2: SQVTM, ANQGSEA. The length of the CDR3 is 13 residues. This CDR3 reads CSIRQGINQPQHF. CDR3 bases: TGCAGCATAAGACAGGGGATCAATCAGCCCCAGCATTTT.

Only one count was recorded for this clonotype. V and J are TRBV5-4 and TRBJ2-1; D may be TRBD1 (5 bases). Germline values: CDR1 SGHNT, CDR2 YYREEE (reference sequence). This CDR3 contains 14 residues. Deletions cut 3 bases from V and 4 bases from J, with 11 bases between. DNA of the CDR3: TGTGCCAGCAGCTCACCCCAGGGTTACAATGAGCAGTTCTTC. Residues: CASSSPQGYNEQFF.

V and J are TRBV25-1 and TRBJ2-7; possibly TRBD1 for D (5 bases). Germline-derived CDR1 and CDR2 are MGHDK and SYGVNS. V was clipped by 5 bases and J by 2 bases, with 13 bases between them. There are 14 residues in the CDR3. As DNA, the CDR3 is TGTGCCAGCAGTCCCCGGTTGGGGCCCTACGAGCAGTACTTC. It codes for CASSPRLGPYEQYF.

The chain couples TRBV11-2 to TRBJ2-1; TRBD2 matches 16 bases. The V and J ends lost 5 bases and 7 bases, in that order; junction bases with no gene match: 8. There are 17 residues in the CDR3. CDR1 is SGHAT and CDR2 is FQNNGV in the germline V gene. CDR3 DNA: TGTGCCAGCAGCAAACCGGGACTAGCGGGAGGGGGTAATGAGCAGTTCTTC. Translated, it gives CASSKPGLAGGGNEQFF.

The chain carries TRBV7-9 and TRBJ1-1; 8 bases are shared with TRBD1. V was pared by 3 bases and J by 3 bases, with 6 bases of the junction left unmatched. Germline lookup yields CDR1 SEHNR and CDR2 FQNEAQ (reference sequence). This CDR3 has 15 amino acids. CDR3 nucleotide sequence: TGTGCCAGCAGCTTGGGGGTGACAGGGGACACTGAAGCTTTCTTT. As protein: CASSLGVTGDTEAFF.

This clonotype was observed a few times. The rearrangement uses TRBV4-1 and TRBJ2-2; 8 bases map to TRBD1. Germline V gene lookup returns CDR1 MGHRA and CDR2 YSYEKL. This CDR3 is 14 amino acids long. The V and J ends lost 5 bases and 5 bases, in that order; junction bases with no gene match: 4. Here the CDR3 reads CASSSRTGTGELFF. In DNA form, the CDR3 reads TGCGCCAGCAGCTCTCGGACAGGGACCGGGGAGCTGTTTTTT.

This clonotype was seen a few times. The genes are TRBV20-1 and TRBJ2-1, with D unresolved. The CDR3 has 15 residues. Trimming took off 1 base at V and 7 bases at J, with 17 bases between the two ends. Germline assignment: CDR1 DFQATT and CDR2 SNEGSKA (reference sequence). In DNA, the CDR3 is TGCAGTGCTAGAGTGGGTACTCAGCCCTTTAATGAGCAGTTCTTC. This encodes CSARVGTQPFNEQFF.

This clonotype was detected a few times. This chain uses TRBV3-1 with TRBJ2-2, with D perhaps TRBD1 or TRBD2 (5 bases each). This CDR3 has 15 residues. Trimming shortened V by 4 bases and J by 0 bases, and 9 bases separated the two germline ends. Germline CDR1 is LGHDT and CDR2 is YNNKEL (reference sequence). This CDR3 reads CASSRGTSNTGELFF. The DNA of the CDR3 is TGTGCCAGCAGCCGAGGGACCTCGAACACCGGGGAGCTGTTTTTT. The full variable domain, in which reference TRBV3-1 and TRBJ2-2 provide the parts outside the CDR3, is DTAVSQTPKYLVTQMGNDKSIKCEQNLGHDTMYWYKQDSKKFLKIMFSYNNKELIINETVPNRFSPKSPDKAHLNLHINSLELGDSAVYFCASSRGTSNTGELFFGEGSRLTVL.

The CDR3 loop is CSARDLKPVPDTQYF. The DNA for the CDR3 is TGCAGTGCTAGAGATCTCAAGCCGGTCCCAGATACGCAGTATTTT. The chain couples TRBV20-1 to TRBJ2-3; D is undetermined. The V gene lost 0 bases and the J gene lost 4 bases, with 14 bases spanning the gap. This CDR3 has 15 amino acids. CDR1 and CDR2 (germline): DFQATT, SNEGSKA (reference sequence).

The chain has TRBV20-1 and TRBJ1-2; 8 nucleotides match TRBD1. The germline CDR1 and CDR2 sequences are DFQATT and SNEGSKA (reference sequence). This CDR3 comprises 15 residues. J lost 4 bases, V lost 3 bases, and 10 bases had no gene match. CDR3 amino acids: CSARPRQGFPYGYTF. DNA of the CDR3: TGCAGTGCTAGGCCGCGACAGGGGTTTCCCTATGGCTACACCTTC.

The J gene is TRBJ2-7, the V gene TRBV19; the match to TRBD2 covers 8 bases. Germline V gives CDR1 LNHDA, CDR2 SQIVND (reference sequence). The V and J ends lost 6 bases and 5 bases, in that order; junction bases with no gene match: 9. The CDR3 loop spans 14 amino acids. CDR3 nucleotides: TGTGCCAGTAGGTCGGGAGGGGTTAGCAACGAGCAGTACTTC. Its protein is CASRSGGVSNEQYF.

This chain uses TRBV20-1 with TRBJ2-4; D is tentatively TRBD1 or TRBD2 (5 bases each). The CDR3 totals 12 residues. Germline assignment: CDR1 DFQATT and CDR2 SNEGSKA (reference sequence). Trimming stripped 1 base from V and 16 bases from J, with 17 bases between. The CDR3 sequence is CSARAPGPSPYF. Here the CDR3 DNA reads TGCAGTGCTAGAGCCCCGGGACCCAGTCCTTACTTC.

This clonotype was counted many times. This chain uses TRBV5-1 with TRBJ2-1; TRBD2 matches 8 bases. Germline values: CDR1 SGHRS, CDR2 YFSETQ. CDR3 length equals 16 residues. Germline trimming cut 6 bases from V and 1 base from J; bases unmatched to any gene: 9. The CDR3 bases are TGCGCCAGCACGAATCAGCGGGAGCTGTCCTACAATGAGCAGTTCTTC. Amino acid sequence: CASTNQRELSYNEQFF. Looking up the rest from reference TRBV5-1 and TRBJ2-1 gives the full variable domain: KAGVTQTPRYLIKTRGQQVTLSCSPISGHRSVSWYQQTPGQGLQFLFEYFSETQRNKGNFPGRFSGRQFSNSRSEMNVSTLELGDSALYLCASTNQRELSYNEQFFGPGTRLTVL.

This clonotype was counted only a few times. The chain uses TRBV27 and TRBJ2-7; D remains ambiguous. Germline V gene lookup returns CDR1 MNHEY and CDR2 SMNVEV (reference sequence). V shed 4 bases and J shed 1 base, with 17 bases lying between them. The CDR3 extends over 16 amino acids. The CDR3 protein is CASSSLRLAQSYEQYF. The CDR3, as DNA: TGTGCCAGCAGTTCCTTAAGACTGGCCCAGTCCTACGAGCAGTACTTC.

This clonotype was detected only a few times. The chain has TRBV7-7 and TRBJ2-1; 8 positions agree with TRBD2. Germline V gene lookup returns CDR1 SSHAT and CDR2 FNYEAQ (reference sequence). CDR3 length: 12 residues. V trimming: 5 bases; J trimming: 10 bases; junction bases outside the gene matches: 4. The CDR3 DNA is TGTGCCAGCAGCCCTATAGCGGGGGAGCAGTTCTTC. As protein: CASSPIAGEQFF.

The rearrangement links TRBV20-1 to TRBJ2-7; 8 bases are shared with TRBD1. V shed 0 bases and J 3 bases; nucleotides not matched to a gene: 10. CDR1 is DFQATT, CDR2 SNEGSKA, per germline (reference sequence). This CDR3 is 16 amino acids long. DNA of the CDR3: TGCAGTGCTAGAGACTACTTACAGGGGGACCACTACGAGCAGTACTTC. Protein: CSARDYLQGDHYEQYF.

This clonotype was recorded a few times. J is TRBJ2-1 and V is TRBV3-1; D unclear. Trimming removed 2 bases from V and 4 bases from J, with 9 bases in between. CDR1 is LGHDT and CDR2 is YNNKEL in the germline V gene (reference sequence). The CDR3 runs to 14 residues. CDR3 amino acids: CASSQLGLYNEQFF. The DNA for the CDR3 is TGTGCCAGCAGCCAACTCGGCTTATACAATGAGCAGTTCTTC.

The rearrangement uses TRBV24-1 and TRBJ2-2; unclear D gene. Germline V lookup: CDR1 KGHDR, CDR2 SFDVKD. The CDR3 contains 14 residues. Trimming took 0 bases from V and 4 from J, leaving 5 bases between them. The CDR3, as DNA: TGTGCCACCAGTGATTTGCCACCCACCGGGGAGCTGTTTTTT. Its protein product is CATSDLPPTGELFF.